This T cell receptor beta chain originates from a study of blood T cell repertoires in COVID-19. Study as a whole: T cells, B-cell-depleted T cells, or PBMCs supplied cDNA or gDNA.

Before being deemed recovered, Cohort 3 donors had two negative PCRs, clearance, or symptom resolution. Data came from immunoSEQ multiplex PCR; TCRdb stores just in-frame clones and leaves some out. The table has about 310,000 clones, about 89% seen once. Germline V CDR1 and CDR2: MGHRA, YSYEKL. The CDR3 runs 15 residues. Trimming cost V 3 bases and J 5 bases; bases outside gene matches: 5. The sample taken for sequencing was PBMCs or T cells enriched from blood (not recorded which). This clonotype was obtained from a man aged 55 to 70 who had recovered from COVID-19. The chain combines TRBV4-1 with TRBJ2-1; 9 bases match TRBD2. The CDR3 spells CASSQDRLADNEQFF. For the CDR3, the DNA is TGCGCCAGCAGCCAGGACCGACTAGCGGACAATGAGCAGTTCTTC.